These 11 T cell receptor beta chains were all obtained from the same sample, sequenced in a study of T cell repertoires in cytomegalovirus infection. One entry per CDR3 protein, called by TCRdb with MiXCR from the reads. The table includes approximately 470,000 distinct CDR3 sequences, under 55% detected once. No antigens are known for them. Sequenced here: cultured PBMCs, sampled from culture after CMV antigen stimulation. The receptors originated from a human donor in good health (CMV status not recorded). Some clones in this sample may be carry-over from other donors' samples.

This chain links TRBV28 with TRBJ1-6, with D unclear. CDR1 and CDR2 from the germline V gene are MDHEN and SYDVKM. The ends were cut back, 7 bases at V and 9 bases at J, with 13 bases in the middle. This CDR3 region has 13 residues. DNA of the CDR3: TGTGCCAGCAAACCTCAAACGGTTTCACCCCTCCACTTT. It is translated as CASKPQTVSPLHF.

The rearrangement uses TRBV24-1 and TRBJ2-3; TRBD2 matches at 11 bases. Losses at the gene ends were 4 bases for V and 2 bases for J; bases not matched to a gene: 7. CDR1 and CDR2 (germline): KGHDR, SFDVKD. This CDR3 is 17 amino acids long. CDR3: CATSDRGTSGTTDTQYF. The CDR3 DNA follows: TGTGCCACCAGTGACCGGGGGACTAGCGGAACCACAGATACGCAGTATTTT.

This chain uses TRBV12-3 or TRBV12-4 with TRBJ2-1; possible D gene TRBD2, 7 bases. V was shortened by 6 bases and J by 7 bases, with 19 bases between the two germline ends. The CDR3 runs to 15 residues. The CDR3 here is CASSRGAYLRNEQFF. The CDR3 nucleotides read TGTGCCAGCAGCCGGGGGGCCTACCTGAGGAATGAGCAGTTCTTC.

The CDR3 reads CASSRGSKHTYEQYF. The CDR3 nucleotides are TGTGCCAGCAGTAGAGGTTCCAAACACACCTACGAGCAGTACTTC. The gene calls are TRBV6-1 and TRBJ2-7; D ambiguous. Germline V gene data show CDR1 as MNHNS and CDR2 as SASEGT. The V and J ends lost 5 bases and 2 bases respectively, with 16 bases between them. The CDR3 totals 15 residues.

V is TRBV10-3 and J is TRBJ2-1; TRBD1 is a possible D gene (6 bases). Trimming left V 10 bases short and J 6 bases short, with 19 bases between. Germline V CDR1 and CDR2: ENHRY, SYGVKD. The length of the CDR3 is 14 residues. The CDR3 loop is CATLGGFGLNEQFF. As DNA, the CDR3 is TGTGCCACCCTAGGGGGTTTTGGTCTCAATGAGCAGTTCTTC.

The CDR3 nucleotides are TGTGCCAGTAGTAAGCCGGGACAGCTGGGTAATACGCAGTATTTT. This encodes CASSKPGQLGNTQYF. The V call is TRBV19, the J call TRBJ2-3; TRBD1 aligns across 7 bases. The J segment lost 7 bases and the V segment lost 4 bases, leaving 11 bases of the junction unmatched. This CDR3 comprises 15 residues. Germline loops: CDR1 LNHDA, CDR2 SQIVND (reference sequence).

This clonotype showed up many times. This sequence joins TRBV7-2 and TRBJ1-3; no clear D gene. The CDR3 has 16 residues. Germline CDR1 and CDR2: SGHTA and FQGNSA. V was clipped by 0 bases and J by 2 bases, with 11 bases between them. The DNA for the CDR3 is TGTGCCAGCAGCTTAGCTCGGACTCGTACTGGAAACACCATATATTTT. Translated: CASSLARTRTGNTIYF.

This clonotype was observed a handful of times. The genes are TRBV7-6 and TRBJ1-1; D may be TRBD1 (5 bases). The length of the CDR3 is 12 residues. CDR1 and CDR2 from the germline V gene are SGHVS and FNYEAQ. The ends were cut back, 4 bases at V and 7 bases at J, with 10 bases in the middle. The CDR3 DNA reads TGTGCCAGCAGCTCAATCGGGGGTGAAGCTTTCTTT. This translates into CASSSIGGEAFF.

V is TRBV19 and J is TRBJ2-1; 7 nucleotides agree with TRBD1. V was pared by 4 bases and J by 6 bases, with 3 bases of the junction left unmatched. This CDR3 spans 13 amino acids. CDR1 LNHDA and CDR2 SQIVND come from the germline V gene (reference sequence). CDR3: CASSKRDSNEQFF. The CDR3 DNA is TGTGCCAGTAGTAAGAGGGACAGCAATGAGCAGTTCTTC.

This chain connects TRBV11-2 to TRBJ2-1; D is undetermined. With 3 bases removed from V and 0 bases from J, the gap between germline ends came to 6 bases. The germline CDR1 and CDR2 sequences are SGHAT and FQNNGV. The CDR3 length is 14 residues. The CDR3 loop reads CASSFIGSYNEQFF. In nucleotides, the CDR3 is TGTGCCAGCAGCTTTATCGGCTCCTACAATGAGCAGTTCTTC.

There are many counts of this clonotype. V is TRBV7-8 and J is TRBJ1-1; D not certain. Trimming cost V 1 base and J 1 base, with 7 bases left between them. Germline CDR1 SGHVS, CDR2 FQNEAQ. The CDR3 spans 14 residues. The CDR3 coding sequence is TGTGCCAGCAGCTTAGTCTCGGGGAACACTGAAGCTTTCTTT. It yields the protein CASSLVSGNTEAFF.